This T cell receptor (beta chain) was identified during a study of T-cell reconstitution after alpha-beta-depleted transplantation in children. The CDR3 has 13 residues. Germline values: CDR1 SGHAT, CDR2 FQNNGV. V lost 4 bases, J lost 9 bases, and 14 bases lay in between. Unique molecular identifiers were used in preparing the TCRbeta library. TCRdb used MiXCR to reprocess the PCR reads, holding one entry per CDR3 protein. The repertoire has 300,000 to 400,000 distinct CDR3 sequences, about an eighth of them found once; the top ten carry about 3.9%. The clonotype was recovered from a human donor who donated a stem cell graft to a child with Fanconi anemia. The input for sequencing was PBMCs, taken from the stem cell graft. This chain joins TRBV11-2 and TRBJ2-3; D perhaps matches TRBD2 (6 bases). DNA of the CDR3: TGTGCCAGCAGCTACATGGGGGGATGGACGCAGTATTTT. It translates to CASSYMGGWTQYF.